What follows is one TCR beta chain and its context. This record comes from a study of blood T cell repertoires in COVID-19. Clones were read by immunoSEQ multiplex PCR, and TCRdb kept only the in-frame ones, dropping some. The sample has around 190,000 clones; 86% are singletons. V was pared by 3 bases and J by 0 bases, with 8 bases between. Per germline, CDR1 DFQATT and CDR2 SNEGSKA (reference sequence). The CDR3 is 13 amino acids. The chain is built from TRBV20-1 and TRBJ1-2; D remains ambiguous. The sequenced sample was PBMCs or T cells enriched from blood (not recorded which). The receptor was derived from a woman in her thirties or forties in a cohort exposed to, infected with or recovered from COVID-19 (not recorded which). DNA of the CDR3: TGCAGTGCTAGTTTGGGAGCTAACTATGGCTACACCTTC. Residues: CSASLGANYGYTF.